Listed below are T cell receptor beta chains from one sample, sequenced in a study of blood T cell repertoires in COVID-19. Data came from immunoSEQ multiplex PCR; TCRdb stores just in-frame clones and leaves some out. This table holds tens of thousands of clones, 88% found once. Sequencing used peripheral blood. Receptor source: a man aged 45-65 years with active COVID-19. CDR3s include the opening cysteine and the closing phenylalanine or tryptophan. The order of the fields is J gene, V gene, D gene, clone size, CDR3 protein, CDR3 DNA. The D gene is left open where the match is weak. Part of the rows lack a size; the others show once, few, many or a class for expanded clones.

>TRBJ1-1|TRBV7-2|-|-
CASSRQLNTEAFF
TGTGCCAGCAGCCGCCAGTTGAACACTGAAGCTTTCTTT
>TRBJ1-1|TRBV29-1|-|few
CSVGRDAEAFF
TGCAGCGTTGGCAGGGATGCTGAAGCTTTCTTT
>TRBJ1-1|TRBV19|TRBD1|-
CASSIIGWDRRGNTEAFF
TGTGCCAGTAGTATAATCGGCTGGGACAGGAGAGGGAACACTGAAGCTTTCTTT
>TRBJ1-6|TRBV5-1|-|-
CASSSGGGRSPLHF
TGCGCCAGCAGCTCTGGGGGGGGCAGATCACCCCTCCACTTT
>TRBJ2-3|TRBV6-5|-|-
CASTSRGASTDTQYF
TGTGCCAGCACCTCCAGGGGGGCAAGCACAGATACGCAGTATTTT
>TRBJ1-5|TRBV7-9|TRBD1|-
CASSLGGQGTNQPQHF
TGTGCCAGCAGCTTAGGGGGACAGGGGACCAATCAGCCCCAGCATTTT
>TRBJ1-2|TRBV11-2|-|-
CASSLQGRFSYGYTF
TGTGCCAGCAGCTTACAGGGGCGGTTTTCCTATGGCTACACCTTC
>TRBJ2-7|TRBV6-2/TRBV6-3|-|-
CASSYLGPSSYEQYF
TGTGCCAGCAGTTACTTGGGGCCGAGCTCCTACGAGCAGTACTTC
>TRBJ2-7|TRBV15|TRBD2|-
CATSSQTSGAYEQYF
TGTGCCACCAGCAGCCAGACTAGCGGTGCCTACGAGCAGTACTTC
>TRBJ2-7|TRBV24-1|TRBD1|-
CATSDPRTGGNEQYF
TGTGCCACCAGTGATCCCCGGACAGGGGGCAACGAGCAGTACTTC
>TRBJ2-1|TRBV19|-|-
CASSIGTGITEQFF
TGTGCCAGTAGTATAGGAACAGGGATCACTGAGCAGTTCTTC
>TRBJ2-2|TRBV30|-|-
CAWDRTPTGELFF
TGTGCCTGGGACAGGACGCCTACCGGGGAGCTGTTTTTT
>TRBJ1-1|TRBV7-2|-|once
CASSYTRDTEAFF
TGTGCCAGCAGCTACACTCGGGACACTGAAGCTTTCTTT
>TRBJ1-5|TRBV18|TRBD1|-
CASSPISGGEGPQHF
TGTGCCAGCTCACCAATCTCAGGGGGCGAGGGGCCCCAGCATTTT
>TRBJ2-3|TRBV4-3|-|-
CASSQGGGHSTDTQYF
TGCGCCAGCAGCCAAGGGGGGGGACACAGCACAGATACGCAGTATTTT
>TRBJ1-4|TRBV28|-|-
CATQPTGAQNEKLFF
TGTGCCACCCAGCCTACGGGAGCTCAGAATGAAAAACTGTTTTTT
>TRBJ1-1|TRBV19|TRBD1|-
CASSPMDRRDTEAFF
TGTGCCAGTAGTCCGATGGACAGGCGGGACACTGAAGCTTTCTTT
>TRBJ1-1|TRBV12-3/TRBV12-4|-|-
CASSPTPNTEAFF
TGTGCCAGCAGTCCTACGCCCAACACTGAAGCTTTCTTT
>TRBJ1-1|TRBV6-2/TRBV6-3|TRBD1|-
CASSEQGKAEAFF
TGTGCCAGCAGCGAACAGGGGAAAGCTGAAGCTTTCTTT
>TRBJ1-5|TRBV2|-|few
CASSIERGNQPQHF
TGTGCCAGCAGTATAGAGCGCGGCAATCAGCCCCAGCATTTT
>TRBJ1-3|TRBV7-3|-|few
CASSHPGSGNTIYF
TGTGCCAGCAGCCATCCCGGTTCTGGAAACACCATATATTTT
>TRBJ1-5|TRBV6-2/TRBV6-3|-|-
CASSYANRAQPQHF
TGTGCCAGCAGTTACGCGAACAGAGCCCAGCCCCAGCATTTT
>TRBJ2-3|TRBV7-2|TRBD2|-
CASRVGGGGPSTDTQYF
TGTGCCAGCAGGGTCGGCGGGGGGGGACCTAGCACAGATACGCAGTATTTT
>TRBJ2-7|TRBV19|TRBD2|-
CASSPIAGKPYEQYF
TGTGCCAGTAGTCCGATAGCGGGGAAACCTTACGAGCAGTACTTC
>TRBJ2-7|TRBV15|-|-
CATSRERQGGVYEQYF
TGTGCCACCAGCAGAGAAAGGCAGGGCGGAGTCTACGAGCAGTACTTC